Sequencing of this T cell receptor (beta chain) was carried out in a study of blood T cell repertoires in COVID-19. Study-wide background: PBMCs, B-cell-depleted T cells, or T cells were the source of the cDNA or gDNA that made up the material.

Authors' processing steps: Quantification of nucleated cells was approximated via reference gene primer amplification. The table came from immunoSEQ multiplex PCR; TCRdb's copy has only in-frame clones and leaves some out. V, J and clone size were drawn from that table, and D and trimming were deduced from the DNA. The data contain more than 95,000 clones, around 85% of them singletons. This CDR3 has 13 amino acids. Per the germline V gene, CDR1 is MGHDK and CDR2 is SYGVNS. V lost 4 bases to trimming and J lost 8 bases; unmatched junction nucleotides: 5. The rearrangement links TRBV25-1 to TRBJ1-2; TRBD1 matches at 9 bases. The clonotype originates from a woman aged 80 or over with active or convalescent COVID-19. The sample consisted of peripheral blood. CDR3 region: CASSGPTGGGYTF. CDR3 DNA: TGTGCCAGCAGTGGGCCAACAGGGGGCGGCTACACCTTC.